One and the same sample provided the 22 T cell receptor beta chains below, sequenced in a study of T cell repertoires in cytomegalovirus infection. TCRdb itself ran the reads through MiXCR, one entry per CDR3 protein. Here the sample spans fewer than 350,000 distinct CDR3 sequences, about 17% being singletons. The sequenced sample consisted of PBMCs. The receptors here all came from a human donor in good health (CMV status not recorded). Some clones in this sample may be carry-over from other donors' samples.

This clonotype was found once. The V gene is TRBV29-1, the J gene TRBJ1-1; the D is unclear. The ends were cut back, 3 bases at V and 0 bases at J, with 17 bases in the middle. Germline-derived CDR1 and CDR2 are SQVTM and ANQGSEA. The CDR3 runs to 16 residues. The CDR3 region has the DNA TGCAGCGTTGAGGCCTCCAGAAACTTCATGAACACTGAAGCTTTCTTT. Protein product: CSVEASRNFMNTEAFF.

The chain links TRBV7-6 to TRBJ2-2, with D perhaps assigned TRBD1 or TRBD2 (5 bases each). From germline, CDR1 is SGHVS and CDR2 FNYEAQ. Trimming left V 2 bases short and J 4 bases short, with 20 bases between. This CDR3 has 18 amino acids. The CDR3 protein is CASSLIASGTRTTGELFF. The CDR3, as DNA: TGTGCCAGCAGCTTAATTGCTTCGGGGACCCGGACCACCGGGGAGCTGTTTTTT.

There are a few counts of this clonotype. CDR3 loop: CSASWGRNTEAFF. The DNA of the CDR3 is TGCAGTGCTAGTTGGGGGCGGAACACTGAAGCTTTCTTT. The J gene is TRBJ1-1, the V gene TRBV20-1; TRBD1 might be the D (6 bases). The germline CDR1 and CDR2 sequences are DFQATT and SNEGSKA (reference sequence). Trimming removed 3 bases at V and 1 base at J, with 9 bases between. The CDR3 covers 13 residues.

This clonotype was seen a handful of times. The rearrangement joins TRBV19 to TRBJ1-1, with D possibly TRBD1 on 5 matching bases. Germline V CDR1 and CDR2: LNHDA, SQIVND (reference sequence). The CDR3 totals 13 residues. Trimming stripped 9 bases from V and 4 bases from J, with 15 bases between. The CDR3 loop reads CASEPREATEAFF. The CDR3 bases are TGTGCCAGCGAACCCAGGGAGGCCACTGAAGCTTTCTTT.

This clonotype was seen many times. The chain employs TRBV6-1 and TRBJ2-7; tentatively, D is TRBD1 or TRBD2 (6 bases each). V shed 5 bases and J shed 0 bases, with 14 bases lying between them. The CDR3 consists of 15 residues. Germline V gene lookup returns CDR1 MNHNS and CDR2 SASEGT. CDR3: CASSRYGGSSYEQYF. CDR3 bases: TGTGCCAGCAGTCGGTACGGGGGCTCCTCCTACGAGCAGTACTTC.

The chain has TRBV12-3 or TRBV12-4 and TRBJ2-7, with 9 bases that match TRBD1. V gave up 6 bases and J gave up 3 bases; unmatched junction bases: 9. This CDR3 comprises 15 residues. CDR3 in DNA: TGTGCCAGCAGACCCCGGGACAGGGCAGGCTACGAGCAGTACTTC. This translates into CASRPRDRAGYEQYF.

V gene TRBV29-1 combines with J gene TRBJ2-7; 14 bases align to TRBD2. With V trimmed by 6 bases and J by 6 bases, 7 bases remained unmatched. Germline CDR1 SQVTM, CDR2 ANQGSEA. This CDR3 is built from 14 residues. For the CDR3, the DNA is TGCAGCGTCGCCGGGACTAGCGGGGGTAGCGAGCAGTACTTC. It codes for CSVAGTSGGSEQYF.

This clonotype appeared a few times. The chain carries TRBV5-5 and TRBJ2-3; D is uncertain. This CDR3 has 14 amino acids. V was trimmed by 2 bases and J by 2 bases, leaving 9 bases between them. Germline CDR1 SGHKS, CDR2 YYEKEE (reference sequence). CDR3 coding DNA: TGTGCCAGCAGCTTTGAAACGCACACAGATACGCAGTATTTT. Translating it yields CASSFETHTDTQYF.

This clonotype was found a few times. The CDR3: CASSLEVLGLGTQYF. CDR3 bases: TGTGCCAGCAGCTTAGAGGTGTTGGGACTAGGGACCCAGTACTTC. The chain combines TRBV7-2 with TRBJ2-5; 8 bases line up with TRBD2. Trimming removed 1 base from V and 7 bases from J; junction bases left unmatched: 8. The germline CDR1 and CDR2 sequences are SGHTA and FQGNSA. The CDR3 runs 15 residues.

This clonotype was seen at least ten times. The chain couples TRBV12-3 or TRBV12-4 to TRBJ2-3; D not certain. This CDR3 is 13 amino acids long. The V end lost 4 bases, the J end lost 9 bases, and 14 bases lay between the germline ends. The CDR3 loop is CASSWPQTDTQYF. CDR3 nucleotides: TGTGCCAGCAGTTGGCCCCAGACGGACACGCAGTATTTT.

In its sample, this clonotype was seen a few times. In DNA form, the CDR3 reads TGTGCCAGCAGCAACAGGGGAAGCAATCAGCCCCAGCATTTT. The encoded protein is CASSNRGSNQPQHF. The V and J genes are TRBV12-3 or TRBV12-4 and TRBJ1-5; 7 bases line up with TRBD1. The CDR3 sequence is 14 residues long. The junction had 3 bases not matched to a gene; V was cut back by 6 bases and J by 1 base.

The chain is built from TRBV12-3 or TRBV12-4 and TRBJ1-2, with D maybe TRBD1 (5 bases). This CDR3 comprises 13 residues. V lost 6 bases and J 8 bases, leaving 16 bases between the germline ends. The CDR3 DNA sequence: TGTGCCAGCAGGGGGGGGTTGGCGAGGGGCTACACCTTC. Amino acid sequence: CASRGGLARGYTF.

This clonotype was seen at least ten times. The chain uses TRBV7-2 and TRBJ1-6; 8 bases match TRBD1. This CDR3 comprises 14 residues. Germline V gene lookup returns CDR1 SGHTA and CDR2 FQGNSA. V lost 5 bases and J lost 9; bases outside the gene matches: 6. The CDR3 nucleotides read TGTGCCAGCAGCACCCAGGGGGCTTTTTCACCCCTCCACTTT. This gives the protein CASSTQGAFSPLHF.

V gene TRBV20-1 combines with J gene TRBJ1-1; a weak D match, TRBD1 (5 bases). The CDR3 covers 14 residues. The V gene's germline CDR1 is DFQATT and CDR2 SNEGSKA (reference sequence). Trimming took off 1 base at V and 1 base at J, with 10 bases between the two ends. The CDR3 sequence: CSARGDRSNTEAFF. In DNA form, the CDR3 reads TGCAGTGCTAGAGGGGACCGATCGAACACTGAAGCTTTCTTT.

The CDR3 DNA reads as TGTGCCAGCAGACCCAACGGGGGGAACAATCAGCCCCAGCATTTT. It specifies CASRPNGGNNQPQHF. The chain carries TRBV2 and TRBJ1-5; a weak D match, TRBD1 (5 bases). This CDR3 region has 15 residues. Germline V gene lookup returns CDR1 SNHLY and CDR2 FYNNEI. V dropped 6 bases and J dropped 3 bases, with 15 bases sitting between them.

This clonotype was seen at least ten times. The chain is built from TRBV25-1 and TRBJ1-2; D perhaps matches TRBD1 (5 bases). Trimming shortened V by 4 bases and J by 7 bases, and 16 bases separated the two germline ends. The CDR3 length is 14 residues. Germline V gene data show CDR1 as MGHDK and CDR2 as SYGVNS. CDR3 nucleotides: TGTGCCAGCAGTGGGGGGTTTCCTGGGGGTGGCTACACCTTC. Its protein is CASSGGFPGGGYTF.

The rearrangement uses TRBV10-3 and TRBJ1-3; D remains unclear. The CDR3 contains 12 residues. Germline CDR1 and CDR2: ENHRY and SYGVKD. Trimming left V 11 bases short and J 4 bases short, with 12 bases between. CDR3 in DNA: TGTGCCGTATCGGTGGGGGGAAACACCATATATTTT. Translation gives CAVSVGGNTIYF.

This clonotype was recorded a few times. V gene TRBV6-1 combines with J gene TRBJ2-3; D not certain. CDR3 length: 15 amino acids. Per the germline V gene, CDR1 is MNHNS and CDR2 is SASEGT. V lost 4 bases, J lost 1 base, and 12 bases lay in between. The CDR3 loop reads CASSVETVGTDTQYF. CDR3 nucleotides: TGTGCCAGCAGTGTAGAGACGGTCGGCACAGATACGCAGTATTTT.

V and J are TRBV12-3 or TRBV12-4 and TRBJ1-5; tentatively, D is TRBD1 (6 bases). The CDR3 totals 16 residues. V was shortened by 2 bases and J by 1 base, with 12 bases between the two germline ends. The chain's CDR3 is CASSLFGGASNQPQHF. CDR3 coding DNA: TGTGCCAGCAGTTTATTTGGGGGGGCGAGCAATCAGCCCCAGCATTTT.

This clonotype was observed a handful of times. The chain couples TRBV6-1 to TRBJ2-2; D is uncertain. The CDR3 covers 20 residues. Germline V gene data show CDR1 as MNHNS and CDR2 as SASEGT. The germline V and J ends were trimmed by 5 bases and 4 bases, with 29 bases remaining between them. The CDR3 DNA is TGTGCCAGCAGTACCCTAGACTCGGCCACTGCTCAACGATTCACCGGGGAGCTGTTTTTT. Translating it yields CASSTLDSATAQRFTGELFF.

CDR3 in DNA: TGTGCCAGCAGCTTAGGGGCAGGCTACAATCAGCCCCAGCATTTT. It specifies CASSLGAGYNQPQHF. The chain has TRBV7-2 and TRBJ1-5; no reliable D call. V dropped 1 base and J dropped 3 bases, with 10 bases sitting between them. This CDR3 has 15 residues. The germline CDR1 and CDR2 sequences are SGHTA and FQGNSA.

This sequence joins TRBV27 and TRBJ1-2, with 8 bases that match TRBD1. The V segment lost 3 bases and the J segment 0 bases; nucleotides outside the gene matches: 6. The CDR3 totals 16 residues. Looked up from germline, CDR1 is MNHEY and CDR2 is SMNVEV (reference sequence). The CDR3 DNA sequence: TGTGCCAGCAGTTTCTCAGGGGGCGAAACTAACTATGGCTACACCTTC. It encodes CASSFSGGETNYGYTF.